The 29 T cell receptor beta chains given below trace back to one sample, sequenced in a study of cytomegalovirus exposure and HLA in healthy donors. 13 Jbeta primers and 60 Vbeta primers were used for the PCR. The protocol was immunoSEQ multiplex PCR, while the TCRdb copy is restricted to in-frame clones and leaves out a portion. This table lists tens of thousands of clones. The specimen sequenced was PBMCs. These receptors all come from a woman aged 40 to 50 in good health and CMV-seronegative.

J is TRBJ1-1 and V is TRBV13; 9 bases line up with TRBD1. V trimming: 5 bases; J trimming: 3 bases; junction bases outside the gene matches: 10. CDR3 length equals 16 residues. Germline-derived CDR1 and CDR2 are PRHDT and FYEKMQ (reference sequence). The CDR3 loop reads CASSPGVTGGYTEAFF. DNA of the CDR3: TGTGCCAGCAGCCCCGGGGTGACAGGGGGTTACACTGAAGCTTTCTTT.

The V and J genes are TRBV14 and TRBJ1-2; D may be TRBD1 (5 bases). The CDR3 is 13 residues long. Between the trimmed V and J ends, which lost 4 bases and 5 bases, there was a span of 11 bases. The germline CDR1 and CDR2 sequences are SGHDN and FVKESK. The CDR3: CASSPSGGYGYTF. CDR3 nucleotide sequence: TGTGCCAGCAGCCCCTCCGGGGGTTATGGCTACACCTTC.

The chain uses TRBV7-9 and TRBJ2-7, with 11 positions matching TRBD2. Germline V gene sequence: CDR1 SEHNR, CDR2 FQNEAQ (reference sequence). The CDR3 extends over 15 amino acids. Trimming removed 5 bases from V and 2 bases from J; junction bases left unmatched: 5. The CDR3 DNA reads as TGTGCCAGCAGCAGTCTAGCGGGAGGACCCTACGAGCAGTACTTC. Protein sequence: CASSSLAGGPYEQYF.

The chain joins TRBV7-8 to TRBJ2-7, with a weak D call TRBD2 (6 bases). Germline values: CDR1 SGHVS, CDR2 FQNEAQ. Trimming took off 0 bases at V and 6 bases at J, with 15 bases between the two ends. The CDR3 sequence is 15 residues long. The CDR3 sequence: CASSLASSVASEQYF. The CDR3 DNA reads TGTGCCAGCAGCTTAGCTTCTAGCGTCGCCTCCGAGCAGTACTTC.

The chain combines TRBV7-9 with TRBJ1-5, with TRBD1 identical over 8 bases. The CDR3 loop spans 14 amino acids. V lost 2 bases and J lost 5; bases outside the gene matches: 2. Germline V lookup: CDR1 SEHNR, CDR2 FQNEAQ (reference sequence). For the CDR3, the DNA is TGTGCCAGCAGCTTACAGGGGGCCGATCAGCCCCAGCATTTT. It translates to CASSLQGADQPQHF.

The J gene is TRBJ1-5, the V gene TRBV15, with TRBD1 as a possible D gene (6 bases). Trimming shortened V by 0 bases and J by 5 bases, and 11 bases separated the two germline ends. The length of the CDR3 is 15 residues. Germline loops: CDR1 LNHNV, CDR2 YYDKDF (reference sequence). As DNA, the CDR3 is TGTGCCACCAGCAGAGAACAGGGCCACGATCAGCCCCAGCATTTT. Protein sequence: CATSREQGHDQPQHF. Full variable domain (rest looked up from reference TRBV15 and TRBJ1-5): DAMVIQNPRYQVTQFGKPVTLSCSQTLNHNVMYWYQQKSSQAPKLLFHYYDKDFNNEADTPDNFQSRRPNTSFCFLDIRSPGLGDTAMYLCATSREQGHDQPQHFGDGTRLSIL.

This chain links TRBV18 with TRBJ2-5; perhaps TRBD1 as D (6 bases). Deletions cut 4 bases from V and 0 bases from J, with 12 bases between. CDR1 and CDR2 (germline): KGHSH, LQKENI. This CDR3 is 15 amino acids long. CDR3 DNA sequence: TGTGCCAGCTCACAAGCAACAGGGCACCAAGAGACCCAGTACTTC. Translation gives CASSQATGHQETQYF.

The chain joins TRBV19 to TRBJ1-1; 9 positions agree with TRBD1. This CDR3 has 15 residues. The V and J ends lost 5 bases and 0 bases, in that order; junction bases with no gene match: 4. Germline V gene sequence: CDR1 LNHDA, CDR2 SQIVND (reference sequence). The CDR3 coding sequence is TGTGCCAGTAGTCCAGGACAGGGGTTGAACACTGAAGCTTTCTTT. Translating gives CASSPGQGLNTEAFF.

The chain uses TRBV5-4 and TRBJ1-2, with TRBD1 matching over 9 bases. Germline V gene sequence: CDR1 SGHNT, CDR2 YYREEE (reference sequence). V was clipped by 0 bases and J by 8 bases; unmatched bases: 5. The CDR3 length is 14 residues. The CDR3 reads CASSLGGQGNGYTF. The CDR3 region has the DNA TGTGCCAGCAGCTTGGGGGGACAGGGAAACGGCTACACCTTC.

The chain carries TRBV7-2 and TRBJ2-2; 9 nucleotides align to TRBD1. CDR3 length equals 17 residues. V lost 0 bases to trimming and J lost 5 bases; unmatched junction nucleotides: 7. Germline V gene sequence: CDR1 SGHTA, CDR2 FQGNSA. The CDR3 region is CASSLAATGGQTGELFF. In DNA, the CDR3 is TGTGCCAGCAGCTTAGCGGCAACAGGGGGCCAGACCGGGGAGCTGTTTTTT.

Worth noting for this clone: This same CDR3 is encoded by further DNA sequences in the sample. This sequence joins TRBV6-5 and TRBJ2-7; the match to TRBD1 covers 11 bases. CDR1 and CDR2 (germline): MNHEY, SVGAGI. The CDR3 consists of 15 residues. J was trimmed by 4 bases and V by 6 bases; bases with no gene match: 8. The CDR3 sequence: CASRPGTGGRYEQYF. The CDR3 DNA is TGTGCCAGCAGACCCGGGACAGGGGGTCGGTACGAGCAGTACTTC.

The V and J genes are TRBV29-1 and TRBJ1-5; tentatively, D is TRBD1 (5 bases). The CDR3 is made up of 13 amino acids. Trimming took off 6 bases at V and 4 bases at J, with 13 bases between the two ends. Germline CDR1 reads SQVTM; CDR2 reads ANQGSEA. The CDR3 loop reads CSVLGGGNQPQHF. CDR3 DNA sequence: TGCAGCGTACTTGGGGGGGGTAATCAGCCCCAGCATTTT.

This chain links TRBV15 with TRBJ1-2; 7 bases line up with TRBD1. The CDR3 totals 16 residues. Unmatched junction bases numbered 9, after V lost 1 base and J lost 4 bases. Germline V gene data show CDR1 as LNHNV and CDR2 as YYDKDF (reference sequence). This chain's CDR3 is CATSRGQDRAIYGYTF. CDR3 bases: TGTGCCACCAGCAGAGGGCAAGACAGGGCTATCTATGGCTACACCTTC.

The gene calls are TRBV9 and TRBJ2-7; tentative D call: TRBD1 (5 bases). Trimming took 4 bases from V and 5 from J, leaving 16 bases between them. CDR3 size: 14 residues. The germline gives CDR1 SGDLS, CDR2 YYNGEE. As DNA, the CDR3 is TGTGCCAGCAGCCCTCAGCATCAGGGCCACGAGCAGTACTTC. As protein: CASSPQHQGHEQYF.

Details on this clone: Other nucleotide sequences from this sample produce the same CDR3. This chain joins TRBV6-5 and TRBJ2-7; no definite D call. The CDR3 is made up of 14 amino acids. Germline V gene sequence: CDR1 MNHEY, CDR2 SVGAGI. V was pared by 2 bases and J by 1 base, with 9 bases between. The CDR3 spells CASSYQRSSYEQYF. CDR3 bases: TGTGCCAGCAGTTACCAGCGATCATCCTACGAGCAGTACTTC.

The chain links TRBV28 to TRBJ1-1; 7 bases line up with TRBD1. V trimming: 6 bases; J trimming: 5 bases; junction bases outside the gene matches: 9. The CDR3 totals 14 residues. Germline lookup yields CDR1 MDHEN and CDR2 SYDVKM. CDR3 residues: CASRLQGSGTEAFF. The CDR3 DNA reads as TGTGCCAGCAGATTACAGGGGTCTGGGACTGAAGCTTTCTTT.

The rearrangement joins TRBV25-1 to TRBJ2-3, with 8 bases lining up with TRBD2. CDR3 length: 16 amino acids. Trimming cost V 4 bases and J 0 bases; bases outside gene matches: 6. Germline V gene data show CDR1 as MGHDK and CDR2 as SYGVNS. The CDR3 DNA reads as TGTGCCAGCAGTGCGACCGCGGGGGGAAGCACAGATACGCAGTATTTT. Protein product: CASSATAGGSTDTQYF.

V usage is TRBV2 and J usage is TRBJ1-5; weak D call: TRBD1 (5 bases). Germline-derived CDR1 and CDR2 are SNHLY and FYNNEI. The V end lost 10 bases, the J end lost 2 bases, and 15 bases lay between the germline ends. The CDR3 is 14 amino acids. The CDR3 spells CATDDSSGNQPQHF. CDR3 DNA sequence: TGTGCCACCGATGACAGTAGTGGCAATCAGCCCCAGCATTTT.

Regarding this clone: Other DNA sequences of this sample code for an identical CDR3. The chain employs TRBV6-5 and TRBJ1-6, with 9 bases matching TRBD1. With 6 bases clipped from V and 4 bases from J, the junction kept 4 bases outside the gene matches. This CDR3 is built from 15 residues. CDR1 and CDR2 (germline): MNHEY, SVGAGI. The CDR3 sequence is CASSRGQGYNSPLHF. CDR3 DNA sequence: TGTGCCAGCAGCCGCGGACAGGGGTATAATTCACCCCTCCACTTT.

The rearrangement links TRBV10-3 to TRBJ1-3, with D uncertain. Germline CDR1 and CDR2: ENHRY and SYGVKD. Trimming removed 3 bases from V and 1 base from J, with 7 bases in between. The CDR3 has 14 residues. CDR3 bases: TGTGCCATCAGTGATATTACTTCTGGAAACACCATATATTTT. It yields the protein CAISDITSGNTIYF.

V usage is TRBV5-4 and J usage is TRBJ1-6; no clear D gene. With 0 bases removed from V and 8 bases from J, the gap between germline ends came to 12 bases. Per germline, CDR1 SGHNT and CDR2 YYREEE (reference sequence). The CDR3 length is 15 residues. The CDR3: CASSLGRGFYSPLHF. CDR3 bases: TGTGCCAGCAGCTTGGGACGCGGCTTTTATTCACCCCTCCACTTT.

The chain recombines TRBV19 with TRBJ2-1; D might be TRBD1 (5 bases). The CDR3 is 13 residues long. The V gene lost 2 bases and the J gene lost 8 bases, with 10 bases spanning the gap. CDR1 LNHDA and CDR2 SQIVND come from the germline V gene (reference sequence). The chain's CDR3 is CASSITGQYEQFF. CDR3 nucleotide sequence: TGTGCCAGTAGTATAACCGGACAATATGAGCAGTTCTTC.

The J gene is TRBJ1-2, the V gene TRBV28; the D gene is possibly TRBD1 (6 bases). CDR3 length equals 14 residues. Per the germline V gene, CDR1 is MDHEN and CDR2 is SYDVKM. The ends were cut back, 3 bases at V and 5 bases at J, with 13 bases in the middle. The CDR3 loop reads CASSFSRGGYGYTF. In DNA form, the CDR3 reads TGTGCCAGCAGTTTTAGCAGGGGAGGGTATGGCTACACCTTC.

J is TRBJ1-6 and V is TRBV27; D gene uncertain. Germline V gene data show CDR1 as MNHEY and CDR2 as SMNVEV (reference sequence). V gave up 2 bases and J gave up 10 bases, with 9 bases separating them. The CDR3 covers 13 residues. The CDR3 loop is CASSLMERSPLHF. DNA of the CDR3: TGTGCCAGCAGTTTAATGGAGCGATCACCCCTCCACTTT.

The chain employs TRBV28 and TRBJ1-5; D is uncertain. The CDR3 length is 13 residues. Per germline, CDR1 MDHEN and CDR2 SYDVKM. The ends were cut back, 3 bases at V and 1 base at J, with 4 bases in the middle. For the CDR3, the DNA is TGTGCCAGCAGTTTGGGCAGCAATCAGCCCCAGCATTTT. Protein: CASSLGSNQPQHF.

The rearrangement links TRBV4-3 to TRBJ2-1; 7 positions agree with TRBD1. Per the germline V gene, CDR1 is LGHNA and CDR2 is YSLEER. V shed 2 bases and J 9 bases; nucleotides not matched to a gene: 4. This CDR3 region has 13 residues. The CDR3 region has the DNA TGCGCCAGCAGCCAAAGAACAGGGGTTGAGCAGTTCTTC. Its protein is CASSQRTGVEQFF.

This rearrangement joins TRBV19 to TRBJ1-1; TRBD1 might be the D (6 bases). The V end was cut by 6 bases, the J end by 6 bases, with 14 bases between. The V gene's germline CDR1 is LNHDA and CDR2 SQIVND (reference sequence). The CDR3 has 13 residues. DNA of the CDR3: TGTGCCAGTAGCGGAGGGGGGGGGCCTGAAGCTTTCTTT. Residues: CASSGGGGPEAFF.

Of note for this clone: The junction and the germline gene differ at one end; a read error may be behind it. The chain links TRBV7-3 to TRBJ2-7; 10 positions agree with TRBD2. The CDR3 runs 14 residues. Germline V lookup: CDR1 SGHTA, CDR2 FQGTGA. The CDR3 DNA is TGTGCCAGCAGCTCGGGGACTAGCGAGACCCCTCTTACCTTC. Translation: CASSSGTSETPLTF.

This chain's CDR3 is CASSLDSGAGNTIYF. CDR3 bases: TGTGCCAGCAGCTTGGATTCAGGGGCTGGAAACACCATATATTTT. The V call is TRBV5-4, the J call TRBJ1-3; possibly TRBD1 for D (6 bases). Between the trimmed V and J ends, which lost 0 bases and 2 bases, there was a span of 9 bases. Germline V CDR1 and CDR2: SGHNT, YYREEE (reference sequence). The length of the CDR3 is 15 residues.